These T cell receptor beta chains were read from a single sample in a study of vaccination effects on CD4 cells after COVID-19. Which antigens these TCRs recognize remains unknown. Clones were read by immunoSEQ multiplex PCR, and TCRdb kept only the in-frame ones, dropping some. The sample contains more than 15,000 clones, more than 65% of which appear only once. Here the sequenced sample was CD4+ T cells from PBMCs cultured with SARS-CoV-2 spike peptides, taken after COVID-19 vaccination. These receptor sequences come from a human donor who had a prior SARS-CoV-2 infection. The CDR3 runs from the conserved cysteine through the conserved F or W. D genes are given only for firm matches. Clone size, where shown, is once, few, many, or a class for clones that have expanded.

v_gene	len	d_gene	abundance	j_gene	CDR3nt	CDR3aa
TRBV29-1	12	-	once	TRBJ2-5	TGCAGCGTTGAATTGTTAGGGGAGACCCAGTACTTC	CSVELLGETQYF
TRBV4-1	17	TRBD2	-	TRBJ2-3	TGCGCCAGCAGCCAATGGACTAGCGGGGGCCCCCCGGATACGCAGTATTTT	CASSQWTSGGPPDTQYF
TRBV18	13	-	few	TRBJ1-2	TGTGCCAGCCATAACGACCCGGTGGGTGGCTACACCTTC	CASHNDPVGGYTF
TRBV7-6	15	TRBD2	-	TRBJ2-1	TGTGCCAGCAGCTTAGCGGCTAGCGGGGACAATGAGCAGTTCTTC	CASSLAASGDNEQFF
TRBV15	13	-	once	TRBJ2-1	TGTGCCACCAGCAGAGATCTACGTACTGAGCAGTTCTTC	CATSRDLRTEQFF
TRBV12-5	15	TRBD2	-	TRBJ2-5	TGTGCTAGTGGTTTGGGGATAGCGGGTGAGGAGACCCAGTACTTC	CASGLGIAGEETQYF
TRBV9	14	-	-	TRBJ2-3	TGTGCCAGCAGCGTAGCGGTTCGGACAGATACGCAGTATTTT	CASSVAVRTDTQYF
TRBV18	16	TRBD1	-	TRBJ2-5	TGTGCCAGCTCACCACCGACAGGGGGCGCCTTAAAGACCCAGTACTTC	CASSPPTGGALKTQYF
TRBV30	13	TRBD1	-	TRBJ1-5	TGTGCCTCGGGACAGGGGAGCAATCAGCCCCAGCATTTT	CASGQGSNQPQHF
TRBV2	14	-	-	TRBJ2-5	TGTGCCAGCAGAAACAGGGACCGGCAAGAGACCCAGTACTTC	CASRNRDRQETQYF
TRBV6-5	15	-	-	TRBJ1-4	TGTGCCAGCATTCCGGGACGGGACGGGTATGAAAAACTGTTTTTT	CASIPGRDGYEKLFF
TRBV7-6	15	-	-	TRBJ2-1	TGTGCCAGCAGCTCGCAGGTAAACTCCTACAATGAGCAGTTCTTC	CASSSQVNSYNEQFF
TRBV14	14	-	-	TRBJ2-7	TGTGCCAGCAGCCAATACAGGTACCAGGCCGAGCAGTACTTC	CASSQYRYQAEQYF
TRBV15	14	-	-	TRBJ1-5	TGTGCCACCAGCAGAGAATATGAGGATCAGCCCCAGCATTTT	CATSREYEDQPQHF
TRBV2	12	-	few	TRBJ2-7	TGTGCCAGCAGGAGACAGGACTACGAGCAGTACTTC	CASRRQDYEQYF
TRBV2	13	-	-	TRBJ1-5	TGTGCCAGCAGTAGTGGTATCAATCAGCCCCAGCATTTT	CASSSGINQPQHF
TRBV5-8	15	-	-	TRBJ2-1	TGTGCCAGCAGCTTGGGTGCCGACCTGGGGAATGAGCAGTTCTTC	CASSLGADLGNEQFF
TRBV19	14	-	-	TRBJ1-1	TGTGCCAGTAGGTCGGGGGCTGTAAACCGAAAAGCTTTCTTT	CASRSGAVNRKAFF
TRBV7-8	20	TRBD2	-	TRBJ2-2	TGTGCCAGCAGCTTCCAGGTAGCGGGGGGTCGAAAACCCAACACCGGGGAGCTGTTTTTT	CASSFQVAGGRKPNTGELFF
TRBV6-2/TRBV6-3	14	-	few	TRBJ2-1	TGTGCCAGCAGTCTCATAGAAGTCAGGAATGAGCAGTTCTTC	CASSLIEVRNEQFF
TRBV29-1	13	TRBD2	few	TRBJ2-5	TGCAGCGTGGGGTTCGGGAGGGGAGAGACCCAGTACTTC	CSVGFGRGETQYF
TRBV4-1	14	-	-	TRBJ1-1	TGCGCCAGCAGCCAAGTATACCTGAACACTGAAGCTTTCTTT	CASSQVYLNTEAFF
TRBV24-1	14	TRBD1	once	TRBJ2-7	TGTGCCACCAGTGATATTTTGGGACAGGGAGGGCAGTACTTC	CATSDILGQGGQYF
TRBV5-1	14	TRBD1	-	TRBJ2-5	TGCGCCAGCAGCTACGGACAGGGGCGAGGGACCCAGTACTTC	CASSYGQGRGTQYF
TRBV12-3/TRBV12-4	13	-	-	TRBJ1-1	TGTGCCAGCAGTTTACACCCGGCCGGGGAAGCTTTCTTT	CASSLHPAGEAFF
TRBV9	16	-	-	TRBJ1-2	TGTGCCAGCAGCGTAGGAATCGGATTACAAGGAGGTGGCTACACCTTC	CASSVGIGLQGGGYTF
TRBV7-2	13	-	-	TRBJ2-5	TGTGCCAGCAGCTCACGCCTTCAAGAGACCCAGTACTTC	CASSSRLQETQYF
TRBV2	19	TRBD1	-	TRBJ1-6	TGTGCCAGCAGGCGATCACTCCGGGACAGGGAACAGGGGCGTTCACCCCTCCACTTT	CASRRSLRDREQGRSPLHF
TRBV29-1	13	TRBD1	once	TRBJ2-5	TGCAGCGCCAAAGACAGGGGGAGAGAGACCCAGTACTTC	CSAKDRGRETQYF
TRBV5-6	15	-	-	TRBJ2-6	TGTGCCAGCAGCTGGGGGCGCTCTGGGGCCAACGTCCTGACTTTC	CASSWGRSGANVLTF
TRBV10-3	14	-	few	TRBJ2-7	TGTGCCATCAGTGATTATAGTCGGATAGGCGAGCAGTACTTC	CAISDYSRIGEQYF
TRBV4-2	14	-	few	TRBJ2-1	TGTGCCAGCAGCCAGCGGGGCGTTTCGAATGAGCAGTTCTTC	CASSQRGVSNEQFF
TRBV10-3	14	-	-	TRBJ2-1	TGTGCCATCAGTGGCCGCCCCGGGGGCAATGAGCAGTTCTTC	CAISGRPGGNEQFF
TRBV18	20	TRBD2	-	TRBJ2-7	TGTGCCAGCTCACCCTCCCTGACTAGCCCCCACTCCCCCTGGTCCTACGAGCAGTACTTC	CASSPSLTSPHSPWSYEQYF
TRBV4-2	16	-	few	TRBJ2-1	TGTGCCAGCAGCCGACCCAGCGGGCCCGACTACAATGAGCAGTTCTTC	CASSRPSGPDYNEQFF
TRBV28	15	-	-	TRBJ2-5	TGTGCCAGCATCCCTCGAGGAGAGGCCCAAGAGACCCAGTACTTC	CASIPRGEAQETQYF
TRBV7-8	17	TRBD1	-	TRBJ1-1	TGTGCCAGCAGCTTACGCCATACCGGGACAGCGAACACTGAAGCTTTCTTT	CASSLRHTGTANTEAFF
TRBV18	15	-	-	TRBJ2-1	TGTGCCAGCTCACCAGGGCATGGGGAATACAATGAGCAGTTCTTC	CASSPGHGEYNEQFF
TRBV27	15	TRBD1	-	TRBJ1-5	TGTGCCAGCAGACCAAGCACAGGGGGCAATCAGCCCCAGCATTTT	CASRPSTGGNQPQHF
TRBV23-1	14	-	-	TRBJ2-7	TGCGCCAGCGGGATAACAGAAATCAGCTACGAGCAGTACTTC	CASGITEISYEQYF
TRBV5-1	14	-	-	TRBJ1-2	TGCGCCAGCAGCTTGGGGGGCCTCGAGTTGGCGGCCACCTTC	CASSLGGLELAATF
TRBV27	15	-	-	TRBJ2-7	TGTGCCAGCAGAACGCAGGCGAGGGCCCCCGGCGAGCAGTACTTC	CASRTQARAPGEQYF
TRBV24-1	13	-	-	TRBJ2-5	TGTGCCACCAGTGACCCCACCCTGGAGACCCAGTACTTC	CATSDPTLETQYF